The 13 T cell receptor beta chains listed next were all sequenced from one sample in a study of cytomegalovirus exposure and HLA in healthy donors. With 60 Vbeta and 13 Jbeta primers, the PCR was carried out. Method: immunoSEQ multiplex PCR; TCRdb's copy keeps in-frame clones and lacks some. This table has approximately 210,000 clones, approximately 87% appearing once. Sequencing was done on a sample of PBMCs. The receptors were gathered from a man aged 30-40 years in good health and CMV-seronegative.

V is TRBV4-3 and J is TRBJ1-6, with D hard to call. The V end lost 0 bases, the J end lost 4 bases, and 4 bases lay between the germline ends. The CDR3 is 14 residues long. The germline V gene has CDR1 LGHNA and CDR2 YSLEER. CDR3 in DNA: TGCGCCAGCAGCCAAGAATCTTATAATTCACCCCTCCACTTT. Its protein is CASSQESYNSPLHF.

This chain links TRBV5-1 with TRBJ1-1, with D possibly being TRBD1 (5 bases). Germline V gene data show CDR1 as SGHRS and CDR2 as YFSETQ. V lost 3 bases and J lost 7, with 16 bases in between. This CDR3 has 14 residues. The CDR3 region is CASSSGQGPVEAFF. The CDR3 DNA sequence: TGCGCCAGCAGCTCCGGACAAGGGCCCGTTGAAGCTTTCTTT.

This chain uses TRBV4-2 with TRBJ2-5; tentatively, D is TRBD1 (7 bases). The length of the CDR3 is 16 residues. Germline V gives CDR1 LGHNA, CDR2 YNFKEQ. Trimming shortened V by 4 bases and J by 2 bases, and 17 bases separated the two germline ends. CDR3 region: CASSRIGAGGQETQYF. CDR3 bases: TGTGCCAGCAGCCGGATCGGGGCAGGGGGGCAAGAGACCCAGTACTTC.

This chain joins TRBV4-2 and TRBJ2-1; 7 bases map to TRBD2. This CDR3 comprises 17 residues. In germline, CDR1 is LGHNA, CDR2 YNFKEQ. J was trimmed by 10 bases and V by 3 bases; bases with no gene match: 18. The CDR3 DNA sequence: TGTGCCAGCAGCCATGGGCTGCGTGCGGGGGTTTTAGAGGAGCAGTTCTTC. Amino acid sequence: CASSHGLRAGVLEEQFF.

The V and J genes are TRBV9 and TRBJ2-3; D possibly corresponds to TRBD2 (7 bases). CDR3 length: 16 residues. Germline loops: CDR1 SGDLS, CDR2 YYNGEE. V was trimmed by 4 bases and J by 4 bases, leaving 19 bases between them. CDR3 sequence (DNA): TGTGCCAGCAGCCCACTGGGGGGGGCTAGCCCAGATACGCAGTATTTT. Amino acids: CASSPLGGASPDTQYF.

The CDR3, as DNA: TGTGCCAGCCACACCGGAGGGGTAGACTATGGCTACACCTTC. It translates to CASHTGGVDYGYTF. This rearrangement joins TRBV19 to TRBJ1-2; D possibly corresponds to TRBD1 (5 bases). There are 14 residues in the CDR3. V gave up 9 bases and J gave up 3 bases, with 17 bases separating them. The germline gives CDR1 LNHDA, CDR2 SQIVND (reference sequence).

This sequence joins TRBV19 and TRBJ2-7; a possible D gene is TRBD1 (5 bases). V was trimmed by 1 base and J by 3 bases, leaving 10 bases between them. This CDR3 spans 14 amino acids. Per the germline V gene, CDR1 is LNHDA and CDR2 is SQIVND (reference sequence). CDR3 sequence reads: CASSIAAGRYEQYF. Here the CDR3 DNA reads TGTGCCAGTAGTATAGCGGCAGGGCGCTACGAGCAGTACTTC. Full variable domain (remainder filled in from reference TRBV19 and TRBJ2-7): DGGITQSPKYLFRKEGQNVTLSCEQNLNHDAMYWYRQDPGQGLRLIYYSQIVNDFQKGDIAEGYSVSREKKESFPLTVTSAQKNPTAFYLCASSIAAGRYEQYFGPGTRLTVT.

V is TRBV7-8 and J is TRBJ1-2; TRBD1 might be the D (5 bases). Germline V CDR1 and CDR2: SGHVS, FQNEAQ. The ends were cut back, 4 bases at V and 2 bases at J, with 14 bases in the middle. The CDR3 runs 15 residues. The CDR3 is CASSSQLGGNYGYTF. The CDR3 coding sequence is TGTGCCAGCAGCTCCCAATTGGGGGGAAACTATGGCTACACCTTC.

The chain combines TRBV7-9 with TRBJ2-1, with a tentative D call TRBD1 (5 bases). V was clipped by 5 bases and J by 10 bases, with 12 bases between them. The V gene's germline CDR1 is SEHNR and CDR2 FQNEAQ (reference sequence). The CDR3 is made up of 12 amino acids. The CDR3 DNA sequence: TGTGCCAGCAGCCCCCAGGGCCCCGAGCAGTTCTTC. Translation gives CASSPQGPEQFF.

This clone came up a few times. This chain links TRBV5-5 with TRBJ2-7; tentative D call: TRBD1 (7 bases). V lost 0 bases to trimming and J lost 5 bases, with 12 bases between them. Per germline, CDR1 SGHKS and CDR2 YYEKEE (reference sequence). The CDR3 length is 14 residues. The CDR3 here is CASSLAGGPHEQYF. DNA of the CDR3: TGTGCCAGCAGCTTGGCAGGGGGGCCACACGAGCAGTACTTC.

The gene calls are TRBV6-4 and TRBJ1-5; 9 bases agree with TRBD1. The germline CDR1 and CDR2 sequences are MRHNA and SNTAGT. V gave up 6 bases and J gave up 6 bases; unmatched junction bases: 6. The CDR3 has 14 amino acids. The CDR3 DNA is TGTGCCAGCAGAGACAGGGGGAGCGGTCAGCCCCAGCATTTT. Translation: CASRDRGSGQPQHF.

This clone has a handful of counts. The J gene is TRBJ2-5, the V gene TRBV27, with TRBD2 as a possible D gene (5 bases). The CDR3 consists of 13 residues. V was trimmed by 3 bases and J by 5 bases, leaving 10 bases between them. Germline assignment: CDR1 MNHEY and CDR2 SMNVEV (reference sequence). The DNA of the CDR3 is TGTGCCAGCAGTTTGCGGGTACGGGAGACCCAGTACTTC. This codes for CASSLRVRETQYF.

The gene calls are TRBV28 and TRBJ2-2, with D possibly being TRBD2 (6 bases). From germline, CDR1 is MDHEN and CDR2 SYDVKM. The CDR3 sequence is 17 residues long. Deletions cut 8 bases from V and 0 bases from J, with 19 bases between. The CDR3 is CASEPRRGDPNTGELFF. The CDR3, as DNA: TGTGCCAGCGAACCAAGACGCGGGGACCCGAACACCGGGGAGCTGTTTTTT. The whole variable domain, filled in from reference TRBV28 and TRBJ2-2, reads DVKVTQSSRYLVKRTGEKVFLECVQDMDHENMFWYRQDPGLGLRLIYFSYDVKMKEKGDIPEGYSVSREKKERFSLILESASTNQTSMYLCASEPRRGDPNTGELFFGEGSRLTVL.